The clone carrying this T cell receptor (beta chain) occurred once. V lost 5 bases to trimming and J lost 3 bases; unmatched junction nucleotides: 7. In germline, CDR1 is SEHNR, CDR2 FQNEAQ (reference sequence). The CDR3 is 16 residues long. Profiled with immunoSEQ multiplex PCR; TCRdb holds only in-frame clones, not every one. The sample shows around 370,000 clones, 90% to 95% of them seen only once. The data belong to a study of Ad26.COV2.S vaccination and SARS-CoV-2 variants. V gene TRBV7-9 combines with J gene TRBJ1-1; 12 nucleotides match TRBD1. This receptor was identified in a human donor who had recovered from COVID-19. Material: peripheral blood, obtained after recovery from COVID-19. The DNA of the CDR3 is TGTGCCAGCAGCCATTCCGGGACAGGGGGCCACACTGAAGCTTTCTTT. This gives the protein CASSHSGTGGHTEAFF.